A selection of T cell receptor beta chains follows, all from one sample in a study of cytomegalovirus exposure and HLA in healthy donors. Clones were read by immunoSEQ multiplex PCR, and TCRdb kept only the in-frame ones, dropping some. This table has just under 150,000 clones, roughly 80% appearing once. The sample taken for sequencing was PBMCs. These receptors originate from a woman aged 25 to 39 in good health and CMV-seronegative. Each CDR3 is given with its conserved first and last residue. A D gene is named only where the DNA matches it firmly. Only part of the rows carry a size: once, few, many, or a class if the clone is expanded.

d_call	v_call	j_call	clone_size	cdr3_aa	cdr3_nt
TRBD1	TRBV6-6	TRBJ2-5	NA	CASRPGGEETQYF	TGTGCCAGCAGACCAGGGGGAGAAGAGACCCAGTACTTC
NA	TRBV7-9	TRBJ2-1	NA	CASSLGIAQTIYNEQFF	TGTGCCAGCAGCTTAGGGATAGCCCAAACAATCTACAATGAGCAGTTCTTC
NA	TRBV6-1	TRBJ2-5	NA	CASSEADGMGTQYF	TGTGCCAGCAGTGAAGCTGACGGGATGGGGACCCAGTACTTC
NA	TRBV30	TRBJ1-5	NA	CAWSEQYNQPQHF	TGTGCCTGGAGTGAACAGTACAATCAGCCCCAGCATTTT
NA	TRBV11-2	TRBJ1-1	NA	CASSPLRVREAFF	TGTGCCAGCAGCCCCCTCCGGGTACGGGAAGCTTTCTTT
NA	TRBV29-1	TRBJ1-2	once	CSSYASGGGSGGGYTF	TGCAGCTCTTACGCATCCGGGGGGGGTAGTGGTGGTGGCTACACCTTC
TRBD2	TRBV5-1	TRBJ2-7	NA	CASSLVAGAYEQYF	TGCGCCAGCAGCTTGGTAGCGGGAGCCTACGAGCAGTACTTC
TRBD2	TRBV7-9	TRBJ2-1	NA	CASSFPAGYNEQFF	TGTGCCAGCAGCTTCCCAGCGGGGTACAATGAGCAGTTCTTC
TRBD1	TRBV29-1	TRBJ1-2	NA	CSVGQGDGYTF	TGCAGCGTTGGACAGGGGGATGGCTACACCTTC
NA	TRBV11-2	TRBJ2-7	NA	CASSLAWQSLHFYEQYF	TGTGCCAGCAGCTTAGCCTGGCAGTCGCTTCATTTCTACGAGCAGTACTTC
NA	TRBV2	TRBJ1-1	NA	CASRRAGENTEAFF	TGTGCCAGCAGACGGGCAGGGGAGAACACTGAAGCTTTCTTT
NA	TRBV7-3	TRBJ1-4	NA	CASSLKGPATNEKLFF	TGTGCCAGCAGCTTAAAGGGGCCTGCAACTAATGAAAAACTGTTTTTT
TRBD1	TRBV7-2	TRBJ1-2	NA	CASSTQGGPHGYTF	TGTGCCAGCAGCACACAGGGGGGTCCGCATGGCTACACCTTC
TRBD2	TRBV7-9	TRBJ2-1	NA	CASSPGLAGLDEQFF	TGTGCCAGCAGCCCGGGACTAGCGGGGCTGGATGAGCAGTTCTTC
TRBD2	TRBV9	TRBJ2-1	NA	CASSPTAAGGFYNEQFF	TGTGCCAGCAGCCCCACGGCGGCGGGAGGTTTCTACAATGAGCAGTTCTTC
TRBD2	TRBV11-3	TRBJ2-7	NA	CASSSSSGTSGEQYF	TGTGCCAGCAGTTCGAGTAGCGGGACGTCGGGGGAGCAGTACTTC
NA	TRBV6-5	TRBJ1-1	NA	CASARTGTEAFF	TGTGCCAGCGCCCGTACAGGGACTGAAGCTTTCTTT
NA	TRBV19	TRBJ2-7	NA	CASRSPSSYEQYF	TGTGCCAGTAGGTCCCCCAGCTCCTACGAGCAGTACTTC
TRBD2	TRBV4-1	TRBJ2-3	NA	CASSQDPSSGRATDTQYF	TGCGCCAGCAGCCAAGATCCGTCGAGCGGGAGAGCAACAGATACGCAGTATTTT
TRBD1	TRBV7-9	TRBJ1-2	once	CASSFDNTGTDGYTF	TGTGCCAGCAGCTTTGACAACACCGGGACAGATGGCTACACCTTC
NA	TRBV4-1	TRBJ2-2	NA	CASSQDRAANTGELFF	TGCGCCAGCAGCCAAGATAGAGCGGCGAACACCGGGGAGCTGTTTTTT
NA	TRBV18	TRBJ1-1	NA	CASSQRGGAFF	TGTGCCAGCTCCCAACGAGGGGGAGCTTTCTTT
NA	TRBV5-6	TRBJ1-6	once	CASSLVRDPYSPLHF	TGTGCCAGCAGCTTGGTCAGGGATCCTTATTCACCCCTCCACTTT
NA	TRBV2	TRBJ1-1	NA	CASSGLSAEAFF	TGTGCCAGCAGTGGGTTGAGCGCTGAAGCTTTCTTT
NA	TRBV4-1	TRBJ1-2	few	CASSQDLGQENYGYTF	TGCGCCAGCAGCCAAGATCTGGGGCAGGAAAACTATGGCTACACCTTC
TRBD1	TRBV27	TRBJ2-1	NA	CASSFPTGLEFF	TGTGCCAGCAGTTTTCCGACAGGGTTGGAGTTCTTC
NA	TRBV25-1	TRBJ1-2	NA	CASSEYSQGGYTF	TGTGCCAGCAGTGAATACTCCCAGGGTGGCTACACCTTC
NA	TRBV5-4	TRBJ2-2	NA	CASSAGQGGNTGELFF	TGTGCCAGCAGCGCGGGCCAGGGGGGGAACACCGGGGAGCTGTTTTTT
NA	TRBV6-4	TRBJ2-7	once	CASSDVGGRSEQYF	TGTGCCAGCAGTGACGTCGGGGGGCGAAGCGAGCAGTACTTC
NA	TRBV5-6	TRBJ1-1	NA	CASSLATGYTEAFF	TGTGCCAGCAGCTTGGCTACAGGGTATACTGAAGCTTTCTTT
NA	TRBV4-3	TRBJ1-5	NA	CASSQDRRNQPQHF	TGCGCCAGCAGCCAAGATAGGCGGAATCAGCCCCAGCATTTT
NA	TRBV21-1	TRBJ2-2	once	CASSFDGQVDTGELFF	TGTGCCAGCAGCTTCGACGGACAGGTTGACACCGGGGAGCTGTTTTTT
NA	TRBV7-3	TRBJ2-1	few	CASSLWGDGSGNEQFF	TGTGCCAGCAGCTTATGGGGCGACGGCAGTGGGAATGAGCAGTTCTTC
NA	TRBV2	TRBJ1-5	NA	CASTFTPGGMQPQHF	TGTGCCAGCACCTTCACTCCGGGGGGGATGCAGCCCCAGCATTTT
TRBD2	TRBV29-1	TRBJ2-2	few	CSGLAGNTGELFF	TGCAGCGGACTAGCGGGGAACACCGGGGAGCTGTTTTTT
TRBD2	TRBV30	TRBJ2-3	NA	CAWSVYLGTSGTDTQYF	TGTGCCTGGAGTGTATACCTGGGGACTAGCGGAACAGATACGCAGTATTTT
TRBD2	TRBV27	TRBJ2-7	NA	CASSLWGGSSYEQYF	TGTGCCAGCAGTTTATGGGGAGGGAGTTCCTACGAGCAGTACTTC
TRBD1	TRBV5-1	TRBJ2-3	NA	CASSAQGAPTDTQYF	TGCGCCAGCAGCGCACAGGGGGCGCCCACAGATACGCAGTATTTT
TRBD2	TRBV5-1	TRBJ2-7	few	CASSPSAGGSYEQYF	TGCGCCAGCAGCCCCTCTGCGGGGGGATCCTACGAGCAGTACTTC
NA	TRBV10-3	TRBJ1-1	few	CAIRPRGSTEAFF	TGTGCCATCCGGCCTAGGGGGAGCACTGAAGCTTTCTTT
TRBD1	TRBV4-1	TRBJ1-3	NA	CASSQVDRGLGNTIYF	TGCGCCAGCAGCCAAGTCGACAGGGGGCTTGGAAACACCATATATTTT
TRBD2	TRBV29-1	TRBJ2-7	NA	CSVDGAGGGPYEQYF	TGCAGCGTTGATGGGGCGGGAGGGGGCCCCTACGAGCAGTACTTC
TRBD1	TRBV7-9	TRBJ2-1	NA	CSSSSGQGPANEQFF	TGTTCCAGCAGCTCGGGACAGGGGCCGGCCAATGAGCAGTTCTTC
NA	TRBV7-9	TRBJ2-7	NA	CASSEPPQEYEQYF	TGTGCCAGCAGCGAACCCCCACAGGAGTACGAGCAGTACTTC
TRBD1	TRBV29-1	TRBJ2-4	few	CSVDRAGGNIQYF	TGCAGCGTGGACAGGGCAGGGGGAAACATTCAGTACTTC
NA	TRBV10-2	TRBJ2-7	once	CASSGPYEQYF	TGCGCCAGCAGTGGGCCCTACGAGCAGTACTTC
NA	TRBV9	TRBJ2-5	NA	CASSVEGGLRETQYF	TGTGCCAGCAGCGTTGAGGGAGGTTTGCGAGAGACCCAGTACTTC
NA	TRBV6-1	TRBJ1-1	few	CASSVQGSLNTEAFF	TGTGCCAGCAGTGTACAGGGATCATTGAACACTGAAGCTTTCTTT
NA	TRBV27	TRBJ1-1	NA	CASSPWGDTEAFF	TGTGCCAGCAGCCCCTGGGGGGACACTGAAGCTTTCTTT
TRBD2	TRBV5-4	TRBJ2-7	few	CASRPGLADTYEQYF	TGTGCCAGCAGACCAGGACTAGCGGACACGTACGAGCAGTACTTC
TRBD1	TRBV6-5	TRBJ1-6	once	CASSPGQGESPLHF	TGTGCCAGCAGTCCCGGACAGGGGGAATCACCCCTCCACTTT
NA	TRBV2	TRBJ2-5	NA	CASGRERIETQYF	TGTGCCAGCGGGCGGGAACGGATAGAGACCCAGTACTTC
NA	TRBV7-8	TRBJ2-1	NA	CASSSTGVPYNEQFF	TGTGCCAGCAGCTCGACCGGGGTACCTTACAATGAGCAGTTCTTC
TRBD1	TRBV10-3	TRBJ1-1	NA	CAISLQGRTEAFF	TGTGCCATCAGTTTACAGGGGCGCACTGAAGCTTTCTTT
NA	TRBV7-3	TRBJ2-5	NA	CASSSQGGRAQYF	TGTGCCAGCAGCTCACAGGGGGGGCGGGCCCAGTACTTC
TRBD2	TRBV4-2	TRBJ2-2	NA	CASSQGLAGPNTGELFF	TGTGCCAGCAGCCAGGGACTAGCGGGTCCGAACACCGGGGAGCTGTTTTTT
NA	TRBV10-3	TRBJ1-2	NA	CAISESSGFHGYTF	TGTGCCATCAGTGAGTCGAGCGGGTTCCATGGCTACACCTTC
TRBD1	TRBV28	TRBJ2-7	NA	CASSQTPNRGRRTYEQYF	TGTGCCAGCAGCCAGACACCGAACAGGGGGAGAAGGACCTACGAGCAGTACTTC
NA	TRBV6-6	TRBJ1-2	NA	CASSYSSYYGYTF	TGTGCCAGCAGTTACTCCAGTTACTATGGCTACACCTTC
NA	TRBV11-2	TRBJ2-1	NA	CASSLSFIDEQFF	TGTGCCAGCAGCTTAAGCTTCATCGATGAGCAGTTCTTC